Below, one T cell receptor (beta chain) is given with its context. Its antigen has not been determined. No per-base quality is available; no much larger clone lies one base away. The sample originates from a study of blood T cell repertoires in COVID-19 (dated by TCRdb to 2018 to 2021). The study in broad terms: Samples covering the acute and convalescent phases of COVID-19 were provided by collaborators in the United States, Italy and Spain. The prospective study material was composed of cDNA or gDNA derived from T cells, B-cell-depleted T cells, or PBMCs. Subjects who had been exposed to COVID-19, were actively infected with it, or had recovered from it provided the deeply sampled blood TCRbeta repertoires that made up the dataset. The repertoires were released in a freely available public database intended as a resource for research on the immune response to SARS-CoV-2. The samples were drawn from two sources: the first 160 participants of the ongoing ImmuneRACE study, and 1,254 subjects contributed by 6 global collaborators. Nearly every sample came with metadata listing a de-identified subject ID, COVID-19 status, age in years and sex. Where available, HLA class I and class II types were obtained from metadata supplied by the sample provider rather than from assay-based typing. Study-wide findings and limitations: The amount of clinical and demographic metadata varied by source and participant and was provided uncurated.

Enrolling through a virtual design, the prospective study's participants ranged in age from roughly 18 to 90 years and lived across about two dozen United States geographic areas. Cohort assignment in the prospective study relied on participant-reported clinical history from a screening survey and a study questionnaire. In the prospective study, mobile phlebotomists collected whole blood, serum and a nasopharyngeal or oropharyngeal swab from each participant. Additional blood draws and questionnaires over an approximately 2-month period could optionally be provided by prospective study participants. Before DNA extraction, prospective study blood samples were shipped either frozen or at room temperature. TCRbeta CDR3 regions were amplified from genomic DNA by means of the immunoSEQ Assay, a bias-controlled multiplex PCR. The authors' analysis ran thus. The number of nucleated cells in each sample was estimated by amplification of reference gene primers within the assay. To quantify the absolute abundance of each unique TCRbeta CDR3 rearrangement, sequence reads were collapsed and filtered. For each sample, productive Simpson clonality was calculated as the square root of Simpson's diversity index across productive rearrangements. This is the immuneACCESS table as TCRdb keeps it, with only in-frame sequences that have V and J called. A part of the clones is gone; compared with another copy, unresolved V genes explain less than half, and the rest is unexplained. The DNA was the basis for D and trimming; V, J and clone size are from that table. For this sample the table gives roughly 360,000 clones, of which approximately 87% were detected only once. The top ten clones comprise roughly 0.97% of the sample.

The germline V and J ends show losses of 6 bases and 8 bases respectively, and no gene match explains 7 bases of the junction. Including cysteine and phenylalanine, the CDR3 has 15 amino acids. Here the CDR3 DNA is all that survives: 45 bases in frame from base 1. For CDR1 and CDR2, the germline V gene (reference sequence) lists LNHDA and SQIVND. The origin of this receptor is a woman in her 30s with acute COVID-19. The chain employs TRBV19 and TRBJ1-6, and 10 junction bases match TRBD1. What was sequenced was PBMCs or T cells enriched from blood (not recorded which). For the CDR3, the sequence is CASSLSGTGDSPLHF. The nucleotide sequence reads TGTGCCAGTAGCCTTTCCGGGACAGGGGATTCACCCCTCCACTTT.